A selection of T cell receptor beta chains follows, all from one sample in a study of tumor-infiltrating lymphocytes in oesophageal squamous cell carcinoma. MiXCR was run by TCRdb on the PCR reads, yielding one entry per CDR3 protein. This table holds approximately 18,000 distinct CDR3 sequences, roughly two fifths found once. The sequenced sample consisted of esophageal tumor tissue. The origin of the receptors is a male donor with esophageal squamous cell carcinoma. CDR3s include the opening cysteine and the closing phenylalanine or tryptophan. The order of the fields is clone size, V gene, J gene, D gene, CDR3 DNA, CDR3 protein. The D gene is left open where the match is weak. The listing skips clone size in some rows; elsewhere it reads once, few, many or a size class.

clone size: .; V gene: TRBV3-1; J gene: TRBJ2-3; D gene: .; CDR3 DNA: TGTGCCAGCAGCCAGTCCACTGTGCAGGATACGCAGTATTTT; CDR3 protein: CASSQSTVQDTQYF
clone size: many; V gene: TRBV7-2; J gene: TRBJ2-7; D gene: .; CDR3 DNA: TGTGCCAGCAGCTTAGTCTCCAGGGGGGGACACGAGCAGTACTTC; CDR3 protein: CASSLVSRGGHEQYF
clone size: .; V gene: TRBV7-4; J gene: TRBJ2-1; D gene: TRBD2; CDR3 DNA: TGTGCCAGCAGCCCCCGGAAGCGGGGGGCCTACAATGAGCAGTTCTTC; CDR3 protein: CASSPRKRGAYNEQFF
clone size: .; V gene: TRBV7-1; J gene: TRBJ2-7; D gene: .; CDR3 DNA: TGTGCCAGCAGCTTACAGGTAGAGCAGTACTTC; CDR3 protein: CASSLQVEQYF
clone size: .; V gene: TRBV24-1; J gene: TRBJ2-2; D gene: .; CDR3 DNA: TGTGCCACCAAGAGGGAGGCGAACACCGGGGAGCTGTTTTTT; CDR3 protein: CATKREANTGELFF
clone size: .; V gene: TRBV10-1; J gene: TRBJ2-5; D gene: TRBD2; CDR3 DNA: TGCGCCAGCAGTCCAAGCGGGAAAGAGACCCAGTACTTC; CDR3 protein: CASSPSGKETQYF
clone size: few; V gene: TRBV7-2; J gene: TRBJ2-1; D gene: .; CDR3 DNA: TGTGCCAGCAAGCTTCTGGGGCAGGGGAATGAGCAGTTCTTC; CDR3 protein: CASKLLGQGNEQFF
clone size: .; V gene: TRBV28; J gene: TRBJ2-5; D gene: TRBD2; CDR3 DNA: TGTGCCAGCCGCGCCGGCGGGAGTGTCCAAGAGACCCAGTACTTC; CDR3 protein: CASRAGGSVQETQYF
clone size: many; V gene: TRBV12-3/TRBV12-4; J gene: TRBJ2-3; D gene: TRBD2; CDR3 DNA: TGTGCCAGCAGTCCTAGCGGGAGGAAGACAGATACGCAGTATTTT; CDR3 protein: CASSPSGRKTDTQYF
clone size: .; V gene: TRBV5-1; J gene: TRBJ2-1; D gene: .; CDR3 DNA: TGCGCCAGCAACCCCTCTGCCTATGGAGAGCAGTTCTTC; CDR3 protein: CASNPSAYGEQFF
clone size: medium-sized; V gene: TRBV7-2; J gene: TRBJ2-5; D gene: TRBD2; CDR3 DNA: TGTGCCAGCAGCCCGACTAGCGGGAGGGCGGAGACCCAGTACTTC; CDR3 protein: CASSPTSGRAETQYF
clone size: many; V gene: TRBV19; J gene: TRBJ2-1; D gene: TRBD2; CDR3 DNA: TGTGCCAGTAGGGCAACTAGCGGGAGCTACAATGAGCAGTTCTTC; CDR3 protein: CASRATSGSYNEQFF
clone size: once; V gene: TRBV7-2; J gene: TRBJ2-3; D gene: TRBD2; CDR3 DNA: TGTGCCAGCAGCTTTCGCGGGAGGACAGATACGCAGTATTTT; CDR3 protein: CASSFRGRTDTQYF
clone size: .; V gene: TRBV7-2; J gene: TRBJ2-5; D gene: .; CDR3 DNA: TGTGCCAGCAAGGACTTCTTGCGAGAGACCCAGTACTTC; CDR3 protein: CASKDFLRETQYF
clone size: .; V gene: TRBV27; J gene: TRBJ2-7; D gene: TRBD1; CDR3 DNA: TGTGCCAGCAGTTTAGGGGGACAGGGGACGCACGAGCAGTACTTC; CDR3 protein: CASSLGGQGTHEQYF
clone size: .; V gene: TRBV12-3/TRBV12-4; J gene: TRBJ2-1; D gene: TRBD2; CDR3 DNA: TGTGCCAGCAGTTTAGCGCGGCAACTAGCGGGGGAGCAGTTCTTC; CDR3 protein: CASSLARQLAGEQFF
clone size: .; V gene: TRBV7-8; J gene: TRBJ2-1; D gene: TRBD1; CDR3 DNA: TGTGCCAGCAGCTTAGAAACCGGGACAGCCTACAATGAGCAGTTCTTC; CDR3 protein: CASSLETGTAYNEQFF
clone size: many; V gene: TRBV28; J gene: TRBJ2-7; D gene: TRBD1; CDR3 DNA: TGTGCCAGCAGACTCGGGACAGCGACGGCGCAGTACTTC; CDR3 protein: CASRLGTATAQYF
clone size: .; V gene: TRBV6-2/TRBV6-3; J gene: TRBJ2-1; D gene: TRBD1; CDR3 DNA: TGTGCCAGCAGTACCCCGGACAGGGCAAATGAGCAGTTCTTC; CDR3 protein: CASSTPDRANEQFF
clone size: many; V gene: TRBV6-1; J gene: TRBJ2-1; D gene: TRBD2; CDR3 DNA: TGTGCCAGCAGCGCCGGACAGATACTAGCGGGAGGATACAATGAGCAGTTCTTC; CDR3 protein: CASSAGQILAGGYNEQFF
clone size: .; V gene: TRBV10-1; J gene: TRBJ1-1; D gene: TRBD1; CDR3 DNA: TGCGCCAGCAGGAGGGACAGGGGAAAGAACACTGAAGCTTTCTTT; CDR3 protein: CASRRDRGKNTEAFF
clone size: many; V gene: TRBV15; J gene: TRBJ2-7; D gene: TRBD1; CDR3 DNA: TGTGCCACCAGCAGAGCAACAGGGGGCAGGTACGAGCAGTACTTC; CDR3 protein: CATSRATGGRYEQYF
clone size: .; V gene: TRBV11-3; J gene: TRBJ2-1; D gene: .; CDR3 DNA: TGTGCCAGCAGCCCCCTCTGGCGGAACAGATACAATGAGCAGTTCTTC; CDR3 protein: CASSPLWRNRYNEQFF
clone size: .; V gene: TRBV7-8; J gene: TRBJ2-5; D gene: TRBD1; CDR3 DNA: TGTGCCAGCAGCTCCGACAGGGGGAGGAAGACCCAGTACTTC; CDR3 protein: CASSSDRGRKTQYF
clone size: medium-sized; V gene: TRBV7-2; J gene: TRBJ1-2; D gene: .; CDR3 DNA: TGTGCCAGCAGCTTAGGCCGTTTCGATGGCTACACCTTC; CDR3 protein: CASSLGRFDGYTF
clone size: .; V gene: TRBV28; J gene: TRBJ1-6; D gene: TRBD1; CDR3 DNA: TGTGCCAGCAGTTTTTGGACAGGGCCATACGAGCAGTACTTT; CDR3 protein: CASSFWTGPYEQYF
clone size: many; V gene: TRBV2; J gene: TRBJ2-7; D gene: TRBD2; CDR3 DNA: TGTGCCAGCAGCCGTAGCGGGAGAGTAGCACAGAGCTCCTACGAGCAGTACTTC; CDR3 protein: CASSRSGRVAQSSYEQYF
clone size: few; V gene: TRBV18; J gene: TRBJ2-7; D gene: .; CDR3 DNA: TGTGCCAGCTCACCAGGGGGCGGGTTGACCTACGAGCAGTACTTC; CDR3 protein: CASSPGGGLTYEQYF
clone size: .; V gene: TRBV7-6; J gene: TRBJ2-7; D gene: .; CDR3 DNA: TGTGCCAGCAGCTTATATAGTACAGGGAAAAACGAGCAGTACTTC; CDR3 protein: CASSLYSTGKNEQYF
clone size: many; V gene: TRBV7-9; J gene: TRBJ2-1; D gene: TRBD2; CDR3 DNA: TGTGTTACGCGACGGGCTAGCGGGAGAGGGGGGAATGAGCAGTTCTTC; CDR3 protein: CVTRRASGRGGNEQFF
clone size: .; V gene: TRBV7-2; J gene: TRBJ1-1; D gene: TRBD1; CDR3 DNA: TGTGCCAGCAGCTTAGGAAGGGACAGGGAAGCTTTCTTT; CDR3 protein: CASSLGRDREAFF
clone size: .; V gene: TRBV10-3; J gene: TRBJ2-1; D gene: .; CDR3 DNA: TGTGCCAGCCGCTCACTGACGGGAGAAGGCCGCAATGAGCAGTTCTTC; CDR3 protein: CASRSLTGEGRNEQFF
clone size: few; V gene: TRBV6-8; J gene: TRBJ2-3; D gene: .; CDR3 DNA: TGTGCCAGCAGGAGGGACCCCACAGATACGCAGTATTTT; CDR3 protein: CASRRDPTDTQYF
clone size: .; V gene: TRBV7-6; J gene: TRBJ1-2; D gene: .; CDR3 DNA: TGTGCCAGCAGCTTGGGCCCCCGTTGGGCAGACTATGGCTACACCTTC; CDR3 protein: CASSLGPRWADYGYTF
clone size: medium-sized; V gene: TRBV7-3; J gene: TRBJ2-5; D gene: .; CDR3 DNA: TGTGCCAGCAGCTCCTCATTCCAAGAGACCCAGTACTTC; CDR3 protein: CASSSSFQETQYF
clone size: medium-sized; V gene: TRBV7-8; J gene: TRBJ1-5; D gene: TRBD1; CDR3 DNA: TGTGCCAGCAGCTGGCCAGGGGGTGGTCAGCCCCAGCATTTT; CDR3 protein: CASSWPGGGQPQHF
clone size: .; V gene: TRBV10-1; J gene: TRBJ1-1; D gene: .; CDR3 DNA: TGTGCCAGCAGTGACGCACAGGGTCGAAGCACTGAAGCTTTCTTT; CDR3 protein: CASSDAQGRSTEAFF
clone size: few; V gene: TRBV18; J gene: TRBJ2-2; D gene: .; CDR3 DNA: TGTGCCAGCTCACCACCGGGGATAACCGGGGAGCTGTTTTTT; CDR3 protein: CASSPPGITGELFF
clone size: few; V gene: TRBV7-8; J gene: TRBJ2-6; D gene: TRBD2; CDR3 DNA: TGTGCCAGCAGCGTAGGATGGACTAGCGGGACCCGCTCTGGGGCCAACGTCCTGACTTTC; CDR3 protein: CASSVGWTSGTRSGANVLTF
clone size: many; V gene: TRBV11-1; J gene: TRBJ1-3; D gene: .; CDR3 DNA: TGTGCCAGCAGCTTTCGTCGGTACTCTGGAAACACCATATATTTT; CDR3 protein: CASSFRRYSGNTIYF
clone size: .; V gene: TRBV7-8; J gene: TRBJ2-7; D gene: .; CDR3 DNA: TGTGCCAGCAGCTTCGACGACACCTACGAGCAGTACTTC; CDR3 protein: CASSFDDTYEQYF
clone size: .; V gene: TRBV28; J gene: TRBJ2-1; D gene: TRBD1; CDR3 DNA: TGTGCCAGCCGAGGACAGGGAATACCTAACAATGAGCAGTTCTTC; CDR3 protein: CASRGQGIPNNEQFF
clone size: medium-sized; V gene: TRBV7-2; J gene: TRBJ2-5; D gene: .; CDR3 DNA: TGTGCCAGCAGCACCGGACCAGTCGGGGAGACCCAGTACTTC; CDR3 protein: CASSTGPVGETQYF
clone size: many; V gene: TRBV24-1; J gene: TRBJ2-3; D gene: .; CDR3 DNA: TGTGCCACGTCCCCCCTCAGGTCGTCTAGCACAGATACGCAGTATTTT; CDR3 protein: CATSPLRSSSTDTQYF
clone size: few; V gene: TRBV16; J gene: TRBJ2-7; D gene: .; CDR3 DNA: TGTGCCAGCAGCCAAACAGACTCCTACGAGCAGTACTTC; CDR3 protein: CASSQTDSYEQYF
clone size: few; V gene: TRBV7-2; J gene: TRBJ2-5; D gene: TRBD2; CDR3 DNA: TGTGCCAGCAACTACCCTAGGACTAGCGGGACCTATACGCAGTACTTC; CDR3 protein: CASNYPRTSGTYTQYF
clone size: .; V gene: TRBV11-2; J gene: TRBJ1-2; D gene: TRBD1; CDR3 DNA: TGTGCCAGCAGTCCCGGACAGGACTATGGCTACACCTTC; CDR3 protein: CASSPGQDYGYTF
clone size: .; V gene: TRBV5-4; J gene: TRBJ2-3; D gene: .; CDR3 DNA: TGTGCCAGCAGCCACACAGATACGCAGTATTTT; CDR3 protein: CASSHTDTQYF
clone size: .; V gene: TRBV11-3; J gene: TRBJ2-1; D gene: TRBD2; CDR3 DNA: TGTGCCAGCAGCTTAAGAGCTAGCGGGATTTTCAATGAGCAGTTCTTC; CDR3 protein: CASSLRASGIFNEQFF
clone size: .; V gene: TRBV7-9; J gene: TRBJ1-6; D gene: .; CDR3 DNA: TGTGCCAGCAGCTGGACAAGTTCACCCCTCCACTTT; CDR3 protein: CASSWTSSPLHF